This TCR beta chain stems from a study of blood T cells in healthy people across ages. In this sample, this clonotype turned up a few times. Its antigen is undetermined. Donors were healthy Caucasian individuals from Russia aged roughly 6 to 90. Peripheral blood samples of 9 to 10 milliliters were drawn from each donor. Together with a sample-barcoded 5' primer, a J-beta primer mix was included in a second PCR lasting about 6 to 11 cycles. From the 5' RACE reads, TCRdb called clonotypes with MiXCR, one entry per CDR3 protein. The table lists 1,800,000 or so distinct CDR3 sequences, about two fifths of them singletons, with roughly 23% in the top ten. Study results and caveats: What prevented conclusive comparison of naive and antigen-experienced cells was that PBMCs were unsorted. Whereas aged donors had fewer naive CD4+ cells, long-lived donors had more of them and higher diversity.

Sequencing was done on a sample of blood. This clonotype was sampled from a human donor in good health.

CDR3 loop: CAWSVQIYGYTF. CDR3 sequence (DNA): TGTGCCTGGAGTGTACAAATCTATGGCTACACCTTC. This sequence joins TRBV30 and TRBJ1-2, with no clear D. Trimming removed 0 bases from V and 4 bases from J, with 6 bases in between. The CDR3 is 12 residues long. Per the germline V gene, CDR1 is GTSNPN and CDR2 is SVGIG (reference sequence).